The clone carrying this TCR beta chain came up a few times. Its cognate antigen is unknown. Construction of TCR beta libraries relied on iRepertoire HTBI primers and on Arm-PCR targeting CDR3 regions. TCRdb re-called the multiplex PCR reads with MiXCR, one entry per CDR3 protein. The repertoire has 350,000 to 450,000 distinct CDR3 sequences, around 20% of them found once; the top ten carry more than 13%. Looked up from germline, CDR1 is LNHDA and CDR2 is SQIVND (reference sequence). Trimming took 1 base from V and 2 from J, leaving 12 bases between them. The CDR3 extends over 15 amino acids. The data are from a study of regulatory T cells in long-lasting Graves disease. Study observations and caveats: Limited sample numbers may have lowered accuracy.

Stated time point: persistent/refractory GD, antithyroid drugs over 5 years with positive TRAb. Scientists built the TCR library using RNA that was extracted from PBMCs. This clonotype was sampled from a female donor with Graves disease. The rearrangement uses TRBV19 and TRBJ2-7; D remains ambiguous. The sequencing here drew on peripheral blood mononuclear cells (PBMCs), taken when the disease was refractory, from a patient treated with antithyroid drugs. In nucleotides, the CDR3 is TGTGCCAGTAGTATAGCGGGCCAGGCCCCCTACGAGCAGTACTTC. This sequence encodes CASSIAGQAPYEQYF.